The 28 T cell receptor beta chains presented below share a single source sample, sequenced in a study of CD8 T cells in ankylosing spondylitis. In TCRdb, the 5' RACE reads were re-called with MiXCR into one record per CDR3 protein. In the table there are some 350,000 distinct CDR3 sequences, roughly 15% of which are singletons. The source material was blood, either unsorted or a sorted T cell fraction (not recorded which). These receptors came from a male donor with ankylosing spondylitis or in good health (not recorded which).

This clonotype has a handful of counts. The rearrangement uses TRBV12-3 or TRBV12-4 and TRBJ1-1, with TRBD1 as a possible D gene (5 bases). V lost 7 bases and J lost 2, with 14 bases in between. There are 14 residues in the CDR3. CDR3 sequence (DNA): TGTGCCAGCATCGACACAGGCTACAACACTGAAGCTTTCTTT. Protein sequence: CASIDTGYNTEAFF.

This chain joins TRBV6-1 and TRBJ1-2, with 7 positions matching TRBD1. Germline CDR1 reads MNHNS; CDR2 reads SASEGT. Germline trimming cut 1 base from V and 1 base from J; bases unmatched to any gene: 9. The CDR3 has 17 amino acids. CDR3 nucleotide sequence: TGTGCCAGCAGTGAAGGTCGGGGGACAGCCGTTAACTATGGCTACACCTTC. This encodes CASSEGRGTAVNYGYTF.

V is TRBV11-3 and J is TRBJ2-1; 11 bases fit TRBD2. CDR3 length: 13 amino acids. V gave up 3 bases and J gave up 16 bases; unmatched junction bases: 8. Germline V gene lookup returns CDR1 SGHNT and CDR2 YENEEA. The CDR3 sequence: CASSFGTSGSQFF. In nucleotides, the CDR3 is TGTGCCAGCAGCTTCGGAACTAGCGGGAGTCAATTCTTC.

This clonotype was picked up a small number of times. This chain's CDR3 is CASRPTGINEKLFF. The CDR3 nucleotides read TGTGCCAGCAGGCCGACAGGGATTAATGAAAAACTGTTTTTT. This rearrangement joins TRBV6-1 to TRBJ1-4, with 7 bases fitting TRBD1. Germline CDR1 is MNHNS and CDR2 is SASEGT. J lost 4 bases, V lost 6 bases, and 5 bases had no gene match. The CDR3 runs to 14 residues.

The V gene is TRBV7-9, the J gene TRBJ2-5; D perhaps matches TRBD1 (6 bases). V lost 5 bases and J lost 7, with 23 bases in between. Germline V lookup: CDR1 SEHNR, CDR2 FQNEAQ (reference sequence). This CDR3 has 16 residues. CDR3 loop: CASSPSDRDLVGTQYF. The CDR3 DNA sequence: TGTGCCAGCAGCCCCTCGGACAGAGACCTTGTGGGGACCCAGTACTTC.

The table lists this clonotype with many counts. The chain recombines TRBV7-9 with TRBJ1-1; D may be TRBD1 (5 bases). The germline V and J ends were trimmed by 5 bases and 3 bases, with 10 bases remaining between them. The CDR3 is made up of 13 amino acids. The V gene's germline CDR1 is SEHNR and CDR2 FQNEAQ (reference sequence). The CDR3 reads CASSLVRDTEAFF. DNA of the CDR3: TGTGCCAGCAGCCTCGTCAGGGACACTGAAGCTTTCTTT.

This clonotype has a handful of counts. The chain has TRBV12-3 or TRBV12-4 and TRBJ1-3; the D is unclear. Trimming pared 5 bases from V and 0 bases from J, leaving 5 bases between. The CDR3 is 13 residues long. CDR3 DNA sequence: TGTGCCAGCAGTCCAAGCTCTGGAAACACCATATATTTT. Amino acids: CASSPSSGNTIYF.

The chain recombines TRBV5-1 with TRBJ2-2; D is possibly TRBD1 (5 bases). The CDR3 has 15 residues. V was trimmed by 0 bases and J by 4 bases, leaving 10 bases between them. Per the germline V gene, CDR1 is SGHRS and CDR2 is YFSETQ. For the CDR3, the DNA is TGCGCCAGCAGCTTGGAGGGGCAGAGCACCGGGGAGCTGTTTTTT. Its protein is CASSLEGQSTGELFF.

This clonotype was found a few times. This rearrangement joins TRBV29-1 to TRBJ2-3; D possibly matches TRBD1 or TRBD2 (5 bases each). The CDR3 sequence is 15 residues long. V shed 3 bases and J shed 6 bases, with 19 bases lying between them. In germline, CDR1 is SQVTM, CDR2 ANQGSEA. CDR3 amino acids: CSVDDWQGAADTQYF. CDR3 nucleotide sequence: TGCAGCGTTGACGATTGGCAGGGAGCGGCCGATACGCAGTATTTT.

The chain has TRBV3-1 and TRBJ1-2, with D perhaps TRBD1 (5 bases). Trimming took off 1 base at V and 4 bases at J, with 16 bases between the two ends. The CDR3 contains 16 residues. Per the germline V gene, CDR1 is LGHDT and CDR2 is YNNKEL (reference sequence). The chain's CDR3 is CASSQVDSGPSYGYTF. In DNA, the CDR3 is TGTGCCAGCAGCCAAGTGGATTCAGGGCCCAGCTATGGCTACACCTTC.

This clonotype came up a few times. The CDR3 sequence: CASSWGEGYGYTF. In DNA form, the CDR3 reads TGCGCCAGCAGCTGGGGGGAAGGCTATGGCTACACCTTC. The chain employs TRBV5-1 and TRBJ1-2, with D perhaps matching TRBD1 (5 bases). This CDR3 has 13 amino acids. The V gene lost 3 bases and the J gene lost 4 bases, with 10 bases spanning the gap. CDR1 and CDR2 (germline): SGHRS, YFSETQ.

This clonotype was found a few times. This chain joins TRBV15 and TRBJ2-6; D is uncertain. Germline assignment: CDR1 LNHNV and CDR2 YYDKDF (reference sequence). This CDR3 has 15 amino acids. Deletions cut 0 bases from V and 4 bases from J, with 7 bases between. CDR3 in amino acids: CATSRDRQGANVLTF. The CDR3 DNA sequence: TGTGCCACCAGCAGAGATCGTCAAGGGGCCAACGTCCTGACTTTC.

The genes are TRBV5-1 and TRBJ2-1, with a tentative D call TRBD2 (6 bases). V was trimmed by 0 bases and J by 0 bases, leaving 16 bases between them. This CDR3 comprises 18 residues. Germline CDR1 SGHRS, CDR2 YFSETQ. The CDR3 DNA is TGCGCCAGCAGCTTGGATGAGCGCGGGGCGGGCTCCTACAATGAGCAGTTCTTC. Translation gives CASSLDERGAGSYNEQFF.

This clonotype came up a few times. For the CDR3, the DNA is TGCGCCAGCAGCTTGACGGGACGCCAAGAGACCCAGTACTTC. Translation: CASSLTGRQETQYF. This chain joins TRBV5-1 and TRBJ2-5; the D gene could be TRBD1 or TRBD2 (5 bases each). CDR1 and CDR2 from the germline V gene are SGHRS and YFSETQ. V was clipped by 1 base and J by 1 base, with 8 bases between them. This CDR3 contains 14 residues.

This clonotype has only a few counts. CDR3 protein: CASSGGVPGQGDSPLHF. For the CDR3, the DNA is TGCGCCAGCAGTGGAGGGGTCCCGGGACAGGGCGATTCACCCCTCCACTTT. The gene calls are TRBV10-2 and TRBJ1-6; TRBD1 matches 9 bases. CDR3 length equals 17 residues. Germline V gene sequence: CDR1 WSHSY, CDR2 SAAADI. J gave up 8 bases and V 4 bases, and 12 bases lay outside the gene matches.

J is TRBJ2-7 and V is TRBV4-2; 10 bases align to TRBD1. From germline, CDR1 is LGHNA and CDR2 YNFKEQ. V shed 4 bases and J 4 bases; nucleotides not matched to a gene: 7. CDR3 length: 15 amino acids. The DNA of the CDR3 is TGTGCCAGCAGCCGCCTCCCGGGACAGGGGTACGAGCAGTACTTC. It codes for CASSRLPGQGYEQYF.

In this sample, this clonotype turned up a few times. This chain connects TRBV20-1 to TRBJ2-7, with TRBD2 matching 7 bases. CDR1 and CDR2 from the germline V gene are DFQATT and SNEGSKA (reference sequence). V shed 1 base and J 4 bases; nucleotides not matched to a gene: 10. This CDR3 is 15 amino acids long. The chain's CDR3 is CSARAQGGALYEQYF. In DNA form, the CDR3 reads TGCAGTGCTAGAGCCCAGGGAGGGGCCCTATACGAGCAGTACTTC.

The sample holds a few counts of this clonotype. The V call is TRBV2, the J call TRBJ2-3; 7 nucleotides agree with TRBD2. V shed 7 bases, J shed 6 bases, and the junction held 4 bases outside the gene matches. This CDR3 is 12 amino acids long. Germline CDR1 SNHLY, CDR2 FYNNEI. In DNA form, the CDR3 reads TGTGCCAGCAAGAGGGAGGGGGATACGCAGTATTTT. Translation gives CASKREGDTQYF.

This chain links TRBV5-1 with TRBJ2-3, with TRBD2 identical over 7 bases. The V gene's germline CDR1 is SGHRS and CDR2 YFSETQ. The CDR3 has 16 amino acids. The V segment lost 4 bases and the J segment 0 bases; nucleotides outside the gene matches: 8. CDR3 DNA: TGCGCCAGCAGCGCCGAGTTAGCGGGTAGCACAGATACGCAGTATTTT. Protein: CASSAELAGSTDTQYF.

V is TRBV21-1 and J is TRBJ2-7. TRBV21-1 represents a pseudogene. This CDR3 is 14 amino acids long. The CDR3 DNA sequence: TGTGCCAGCAGCGGACGGTCGCAATTTTACGAGCAGTACTTC. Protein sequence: CASSGRSQFYEQYF.

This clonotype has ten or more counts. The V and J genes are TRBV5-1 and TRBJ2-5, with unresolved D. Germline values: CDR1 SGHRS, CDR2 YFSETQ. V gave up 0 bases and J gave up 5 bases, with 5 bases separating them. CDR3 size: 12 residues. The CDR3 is CASSLEWETQYF. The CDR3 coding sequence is TGCGCCAGCAGCTTGGAATGGGAGACCCAGTACTTC.

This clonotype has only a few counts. The CDR3 DNA follows: TGTGCCAGCAGTATCAGGGGTCTTACAGATACGCAGTATTTT. Protein product: CASSIRGLTDTQYF. This rearrangement joins TRBV6-1 to TRBJ2-3; TRBD1 is a possible D gene (6 bases). The CDR3 runs 14 residues. In germline, CDR1 is MNHNS, CDR2 SASEGT. V lost 5 bases to trimming and J lost 3 bases, with 12 bases between them.

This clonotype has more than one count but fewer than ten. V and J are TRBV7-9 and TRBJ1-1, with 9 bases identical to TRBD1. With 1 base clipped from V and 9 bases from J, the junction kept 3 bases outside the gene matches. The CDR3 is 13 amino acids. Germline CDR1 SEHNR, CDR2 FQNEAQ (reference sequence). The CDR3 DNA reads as TGTGCCAGCAGCTTAGGGGACAGGGATAAAGCTTTCTTT. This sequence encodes CASSLGDRDKAFF.

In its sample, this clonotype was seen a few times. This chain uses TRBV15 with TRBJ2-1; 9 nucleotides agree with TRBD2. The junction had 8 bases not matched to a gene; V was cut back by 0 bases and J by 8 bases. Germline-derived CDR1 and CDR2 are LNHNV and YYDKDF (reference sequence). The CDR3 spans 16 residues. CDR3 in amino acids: CATSRDRPSGVYEQFF. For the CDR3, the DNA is TGTGCCACCAGCAGAGATAGGCCTAGCGGGGTCTATGAGCAGTTCTTC.

CDR3: CASSLKGTGGGGQETQYF. CDR3 bases: TGTGCCAGCAGCCTAAAAGGGACAGGAGGAGGGGGACAAGAGACCCAGTACTTC. The rearrangement uses TRBV11-1 and TRBJ2-5; TRBD1 matches 8 bases. The CDR3 is 18 residues long. With 5 bases clipped from V and 2 bases from J, the junction kept 16 bases outside the gene matches. CDR1 and CDR2 (germline): SGHAT, FQDESV (reference sequence).

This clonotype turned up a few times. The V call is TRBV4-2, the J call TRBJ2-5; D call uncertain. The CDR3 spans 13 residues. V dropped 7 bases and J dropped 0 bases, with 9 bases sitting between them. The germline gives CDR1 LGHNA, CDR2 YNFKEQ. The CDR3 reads CASKRLDQETQYF. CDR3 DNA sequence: TGTGCCAGCAAGCGCCTGGACCAAGAGACCCAGTACTTC.

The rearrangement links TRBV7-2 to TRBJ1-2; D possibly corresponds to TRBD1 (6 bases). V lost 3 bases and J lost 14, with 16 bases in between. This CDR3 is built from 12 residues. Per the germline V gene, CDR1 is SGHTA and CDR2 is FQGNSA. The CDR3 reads CASSFQGPGVTF. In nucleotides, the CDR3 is TGTGCCAGCAGCTTTCAGGGGCCGGGAGTTACCTTC.

CDR3 loop: CAISTGTGPTGELFF. CDR3 DNA sequence: TGTGCCATCTCGACCGGGACAGGGCCCACCGGGGAGCTGTTTTTT. V and J are TRBV10-3 and TRBJ2-2; 9 bases align to TRBD1. The CDR3 length is 15 residues. The germline V gene has CDR1 ENHRY and CDR2 SYGVKD. V shed 8 bases and J 4 bases; nucleotides not matched to a gene: 8.